The 32 T cell receptor beta chains in this list originate from one sample, sequenced in a study of blood T cell repertoires in COVID-19. Sequenced by immunoSEQ multiplex PCR; TCRdb stores in-frame clones only, minus some. The data contain around 160,000 clones, roughly 80% of them seen just once; the ten biggest clones take up roughly 3.4%. What was sequenced was PBMCs or T cells enriched from blood (not recorded which). These receptors were collected from a woman aged 55 to 70 who had recovered from COVID-19.

The rearrangement uses TRBV21-1 and TRBJ2-7; TRBD2, the D gene given by the table, was not confirmed from the DNA. TRBV21-1 is flagged as a pseudogene. The CDR3 covers 17 residues. The CDR3 region has the DNA TGTGCCAGCAGCAAAGCGGGACTAGCGAGGAGCTCCTACGAGCAGTACTTC. It translates to CASSKAGLARSSYEQYF.

This clone has a handful of counts. CDR3 nucleotide sequence: TGTGCCAGCAGTTTCAACAGGGGTGCTAACTATGGCTACACCTTC. This sequence encodes CASSFNRGANYGYTF. J is TRBJ1-2 and V is TRBV6-5, with TRBD1 identical over 7 bases. The junction had 5 bases not matched to a gene; V was cut back by 4 bases and J by 0 bases. Looked up from germline, CDR1 is MNHEY and CDR2 is SVGAGI. The CDR3 runs to 15 residues.

This chain joins TRBV18 and TRBJ2-5; D is unresolved. In germline, CDR1 is KGHSH, CDR2 LQKENI. V lost 2 bases, J lost 4 bases, and 11 bases lay in between. This CDR3 comprises 14 residues. The CDR3 DNA reads TGTGCCAGCTCACCAAGCTTCGAACGAGAGACCCAGTACTTC. It specifies CASSPSFERETQYF.

The CDR3 loop reads CASSARHTNTGELFF. Here the CDR3 DNA reads TGTGCCAGCAGTGCCAGACATACTAACACCGGGGAGCTGTTTTTT. The chain combines TRBV6-4 with TRBJ2-2; D ambiguous. This CDR3 has 15 amino acids. In germline, CDR1 is MRHNA, CDR2 SNTAGT. V shed 4 bases and J shed 2 bases, with 11 bases lying between them.

CDR3 loop: CASSLRGYSNQPQHF. DNA of the CDR3: TGTGCCAGCAGCTTGAGAGGTTATAGCAATCAGCCCCAGCATTTT. This rearrangement joins TRBV5-6 to TRBJ1-5; D not certain. The ends were cut back, 1 base at V and 0 bases at J, with 8 bases in the middle. The CDR3 totals 15 residues. The germline V gene encodes CDR1 SGHDT and CDR2 YYEEEE.

This clone was found once. This chain uses TRBV19 with TRBJ1-1, with 8 positions matching TRBD1. The CDR3 contains 16 residues. CDR1 is LNHDA and CDR2 is SQIVND in the germline V gene (reference sequence). V shed 5 bases, J shed 1 base, and the junction held 9 bases outside the gene matches. In DNA form, the CDR3 reads TGTGCCAGTAGTGACGCAGGGGGCCCTAAGAACACTGAAGCTTTCTTT. This encodes CASSDAGGPKNTEAFF.

The chain recombines TRBV4-1 with TRBJ1-5, with TRBD1 as a possible D gene (6 bases). The CDR3 extends over 14 amino acids. The germline CDR1 and CDR2 sequences are MGHRA and YSYEKL. The ends were cut back, 5 bases at V and 6 bases at J, with 14 bases in the middle. The CDR3 sequence is CASSSQGVGQPQHF. CDR3 nucleotide sequence: TGCGCCAGCAGCTCACAGGGAGTAGGTCAGCCCCAGCATTTT.

The sample holds one count of this clone. The J gene is TRBJ1-1, the V gene TRBV5-4; 11 nucleotides line up with TRBD1. The CDR3 totals 16 residues. J gave up 2 bases and V 4 bases, and 7 bases lay outside the gene matches. In germline, CDR1 is SGHNT, CDR2 YYREEE (reference sequence). CDR3 region: CASSAAGTGGNTEAFF. CDR3 nucleotide sequence: TGTGCCAGCAGCGCGGCCGGGACAGGGGGAAACACTGAAGCTTTCTTT. Together with reference TRBV5-4 and TRBJ1-1, the CDR3 gives the full variable domain: ETGVTQSPTHLIKTRGQQVTLRCSSQSGHNTVSWYQQALGQGPQFIFQYYREEENGRGNFPPRFSGLQFPNYSSELNVNALELDDSALYLCASSAAGTGGNTEAFFGQGTRLTVV.

This chain joins TRBV19 and TRBJ1-4; no firm D call. Germline V gene sequence: CDR1 LNHDA, CDR2 SQIVND (reference sequence). This CDR3 comprises 13 residues. V was pared by 0 bases and J by 9 bases, with 8 bases between. The CDR3 sequence is CASSIESGKKLFF. The CDR3 nucleotides read TGTGCCAGTAGTATAGAATCGGGGAAAAAACTGTTTTTT. The variable domain in full, completed from reference TRBV19 and TRBJ1-4, reads DGGITQSPKYLFRKEGQNVTLSCEQNLNHDAMYWYRQDPGQGLRLIYYSQIVNDFQKGDIAEGYSVSREKKESFPLTVTSAQKNPTAFYLCASSIESGKKLFFGSGTQLSVL.

V usage is TRBV7-2 and J usage is TRBJ1-5, with 8 bases matching TRBD1. This CDR3 is 12 amino acids long. V was clipped by 7 bases and J by 7 bases; unmatched bases: 3. CDR1 is SGHTA, CDR2 FQGNSA, per germline. The CDR3 DNA reads TGTGCCAGCAATGACAGGGGACAGCCCCAGCATTTT. This gives the protein CASNDRGQPQHF.

The rearrangement links TRBV7-6 to TRBJ2-5, with D uncertain. Deletions cut 4 bases from V and 0 bases from J, with 3 bases between. Germline-derived CDR1 and CDR2 are SGHVS and FNYEAQ. The CDR3 spans 12 residues. The DNA for the CDR3 is TGTGCCAGCAGCTCGTACCAAGAGACCCAGTACTTC. This encodes CASSSYQETQYF.

The chain couples TRBV7-9 to TRBJ1-1, with a weak D call TRBD1 (5 bases). Germline V gives CDR1 SEHNR, CDR2 FQNEAQ (reference sequence). This CDR3 is built from 13 residues. V gave up 3 bases and J gave up 12 bases, with 17 bases separating them. The CDR3 spells CASSFGRVRESFF. The CDR3 DNA sequence: TGTGCCAGCAGCTTTGGTCGGGTCAGGGAATCTTTCTTT.

V gene TRBV19 combines with J gene TRBJ1-5, with 9 bases lining up with TRBD1. CDR3 size: 17 residues. Germline-derived CDR1 and CDR2 are LNHDA and SQIVND (reference sequence). Trimming removed 3 bases from V and 8 bases from J; junction bases left unmatched: 14. The DNA of the CDR3 is TGTGCCAGTAGTATCAGGGACAGGGTGGGTTCTAGGGAGCCCCAGCATTTT. The encoded protein is CASSIRDRVGSREPQHF.

The rearrangement uses TRBV4-1 and TRBJ1-1, with D uncertain. Trimming took off 1 base at V and 5 bases at J, with 11 bases between the two ends. The germline V gene has CDR1 MGHRA and CDR2 YSYEKL. This CDR3 is built from 14 residues. The CDR3 spells CASSQAEGGTEAFF. For the CDR3, the DNA is TGCGCCAGCAGCCAAGCGGAGGGTGGAACTGAAGCTTTCTTT.

This clone has a handful of counts. The chain employs TRBV5-1 and TRBJ2-5; TRBD1 matches at 10 bases. The CDR3 has 14 residues. Germline CDR1 and CDR2: SGHRS and YFSETQ. V lost 5 bases, J lost 5 bases, and 6 bases stayed unmatched. CDR3 coding DNA: TGCGCCAGCAGACAGGGGACAGGGGCCGAGACCCAGTACTTC. It translates to CASRQGTGAETQYF.

The chain couples TRBV3-1 (or the pseudogene TRBV3-2) to TRBJ2-1; 10 bases align to TRBD2. In germline, CDR1 is LGHDT, CDR2 YNNKEL (reference sequence). CDR3 size: 16 residues. V was pared by 5 bases and J by 0 bases, with 4 bases of the junction left unmatched. CDR3 sequence: CASSFSGGASYNEQFF. CDR3 DNA: TGTGCCAGCAGCTTCAGCGGGGGGGCCTCCTACAATGAGCAGTTCTTC.

This clone was seen only a few times. The chain has TRBV4-2 and TRBJ2-7, with 10 bases identical to TRBD2. Per the germline V gene, CDR1 is LGHNA and CDR2 is YNFKEQ. The CDR3 has 16 residues. Unmatched junction bases numbered 8, after V lost 3 bases and J lost 3 bases. The CDR3 DNA is TGTGCCAGCAGCCAGTACTCTAGCGGGGGCTTCTACGAGCAGTACTTC. Translating gives CASSQYSSGGFYEQYF.

V gene TRBV6-5 combines with J gene TRBJ1-2; a possible D gene is TRBD1 (6 bases). The germline gives CDR1 MNHEY, CDR2 SVGAGI. The CDR3 runs to 13 residues. Trimming removed 7 bases at V and 4 bases at J, with 13 bases between. CDR3 sequence (DNA): TGTGCCAGCACACCAGGGGAATCCTATGGCTACACCTTC. Translating it yields CASTPGESYGYTF.

The chain joins TRBV30 to TRBJ1-3; possible D gene TRBD1, 5 bases. Between the trimmed V and J ends, which lost 2 bases and 1 base, there was a span of 15 bases. Germline V CDR1 and CDR2: GTSNPN, SVGIG (reference sequence). CDR3 size: 16 residues. As DNA, the CDR3 is TGTGCCTGGAGTCCCTCTAGGGACTCTTCTGGAAACACCATATATTTT. It yields the protein CAWSPSRDSSGNTIYF.

This clone was observed a handful of times. The genes are TRBV25-1 and TRBJ1-2; D is undetermined. The V and J ends lost 8 bases and 7 bases respectively, with 11 bases between them. There are 11 residues in the CDR3. Looked up from germline, CDR1 is MGHDK and CDR2 is SYGVNS. The CDR3 DNA is TGTGCCAGCGGTACGCAGCGTGGCTACACCTTC. Encoded protein: CASGTQRGYTF.

The V call is TRBV20-1, the J call TRBJ1-6, with a weak D call TRBD1 (5 bases). The CDR3 consists of 14 residues. V lost 3 bases and J lost 7, with 13 bases in between. CDR1 DFQATT and CDR2 SNEGSKA come from the germline V gene (reference sequence). CDR3 sequence: CSASWPGLNSPLHF. In DNA form, the CDR3 reads TGCAGTGCTAGTTGGCCAGGGTTGAATTCACCCCTCCACTTT.

The chain joins TRBV24-1 to TRBJ2-1; 16 bases line up with TRBD2. This CDR3 comprises 16 residues. Per the germline V gene, CDR1 is KGHDR and CDR2 is SFDVKD. V lost 3 bases, J lost 11 bases, and 6 bases stayed unmatched. The CDR3 is CATSDMGTSGGVQQFF. DNA for the CDR3: TGTGCCACCAGTGATATGGGGACTAGCGGGGGGGTACAGCAGTTCTTC.

This clone occurred once. J is TRBJ1-3 and V is TRBV3-1 (or the pseudogene TRBV3-2), with D hard to call. The CDR3 runs to 14 residues. Germline CDR1 LGHDT, CDR2 YNNKEL (reference sequence). The V and J ends lost 0 bases and 2 bases respectively, with 5 bases between them. The CDR3 reads CASSQDTAGNTIYF. The CDR3 coding sequence is TGTGCCAGCAGCCAAGATACAGCTGGAAACACCATATATTTT.

J is TRBJ1-5 and V is TRBV4-1, with TRBD1 as a possible D gene (5 bases). V was pared by 1 base and J by 5 bases, with 12 bases between. The germline gives CDR1 MGHRA, CDR2 YSYEKL. This CDR3 has 15 amino acids. CDR3: CASSQVGGDYQPQHF. As DNA, the CDR3 is TGCGCCAGCAGCCAAGTTGGAGGGGATTATCAGCCCCAGCATTTT.

The chain combines TRBV24-1 with TRBJ1-4; no definite D call. The CDR3 extends over 15 amino acids. Germline CDR1 and CDR2: KGHDR and SFDVKD. Trimming removed 3 bases from V and 3 bases from J, with 10 bases in between. The chain's CDR3 is CATSDNGAPNEKLFF. CDR3 nucleotide sequence: TGTGCCACCAGTGATAACGGAGCGCCTAATGAAAAACTGTTTTTT.

This clone was detected many times. The chain employs TRBV11-2 and TRBJ1-3, with D unclear. In germline, CDR1 is SGHAT, CDR2 FQNNGV. V was pared by 3 bases and J by 5 bases, with 8 bases between. The CDR3 is 13 residues long. The CDR3 region has the DNA TGTGCCAGCAGCTTCGGTAGTCGAAACACCATATATTTT. Its translation is CASSFGSRNTIYF.

This chain links TRBV19 with TRBJ1-1, with 8 bases aligning to TRBD1. Germline CDR1 LNHDA, CDR2 SQIVND (reference sequence). Trimming removed 7 bases from V and 5 bases from J; junction bases left unmatched: 3. The CDR3 consists of 12 residues. The CDR3 region is CASKDRATEAFF. The CDR3 DNA is TGTGCCAGTAAGGACAGGGCTACTGAAGCTTTCTTT. Combining the CDR3 with reference TRBV19 and TRBJ1-1 gives the whole variable domain DGGITQSPKYLFRKEGQNVTLSCEQNLNHDAMYWYRQDPGQGLRLIYYSQIVNDFQKGDIAEGYSVSREKKESFPLTVTSAQKNPTAFYLCASKDRATEAFFGQGTRLTVV.

The J gene is TRBJ1-4, the V gene TRBV19; TRBD1 aligns across 9 bases. The junction had 1 base not matched to a gene; V was cut back by 7 bases and J by 7 bases. The CDR3 covers 12 residues. The V gene's germline CDR1 is LNHDA and CDR2 SQIVND (reference sequence). The CDR3 DNA reads TGTGCCAGTAAGGGACAGGGTGAAAAACTGTTTTTT. Its protein is CASKGQGEKLFF.

The genes are TRBV7-2 and TRBJ1-1; the match to TRBD1 covers 8 bases. The CDR3 contains 14 residues. After removal of 2 bases from V and 7 bases from J, the junction contained 6 bases not matched to a gene. Germline V gives CDR1 SGHTA, CDR2 FQGNSA. The CDR3 coding sequence is TGTGCCAGCAGCTTAACCCCCGGACAGGGTGAAGCTTTCTTT. Protein product: CASSLTPGQGEAFF.

At least ten counts were recorded for this clone. The V gene is TRBV6-1, the J gene TRBJ1-6; D gene uncertain. With 0 bases removed from V and 9 bases from J, the gap between germline ends came to 15 bases. The CDR3 is made up of 16 amino acids. CDR1 is MNHNS and CDR2 is SASEGT in the germline V gene. The CDR3: CASSEATLGGSSPLHF. As DNA, the CDR3 is TGTGCCAGCAGTGAAGCGACTTTAGGCGGGTCTTCACCCCTCCACTTT.

CDR3 residues: CASSRGAQYF. CDR3 nucleotides: TGTGCCAGCAGCCGGGGGGCCCAGTACTTC. V is TRBV3-1 (or the pseudogene TRBV3-2) and J is TRBJ2-5; possibly TRBD2 for D (6 bases). The CDR3 runs 10 residues. The V end lost 4 bases, the J end lost 9 bases, and 6 bases lay between the germline ends. CDR1 LGHDT and CDR2 YNNKEL come from the germline V gene (reference sequence).

This clone has a single count. This chain joins TRBV13 and TRBJ1-4; D not certain. CDR3 length: 13 residues. CDR1 is PRHDT, CDR2 FYEKMQ, per germline (reference sequence). The ends were cut back, 2 bases at V and 8 bases at J, with 9 bases in the middle. The CDR3, as DNA: TGTGCCAGCAGCTTAACCCGAGAAGAAAAACTGTTTTTT. Protein sequence: CASSLTREEKLFF.